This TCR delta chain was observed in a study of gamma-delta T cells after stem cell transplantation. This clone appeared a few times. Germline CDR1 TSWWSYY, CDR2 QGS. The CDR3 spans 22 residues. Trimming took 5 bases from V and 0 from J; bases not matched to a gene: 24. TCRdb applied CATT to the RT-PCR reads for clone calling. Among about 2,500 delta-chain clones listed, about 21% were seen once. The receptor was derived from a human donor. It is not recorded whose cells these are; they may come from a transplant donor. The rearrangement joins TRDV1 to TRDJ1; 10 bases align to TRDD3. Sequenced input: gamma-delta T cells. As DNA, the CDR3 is TGTGCTCTTGGGAGTTCTTTCCCCTTAAGGTGGGGGATACCGGGGTACACCGATAAACTCATCTTT. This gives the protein CALGSSFPLRWGIPGYTDKLIF.